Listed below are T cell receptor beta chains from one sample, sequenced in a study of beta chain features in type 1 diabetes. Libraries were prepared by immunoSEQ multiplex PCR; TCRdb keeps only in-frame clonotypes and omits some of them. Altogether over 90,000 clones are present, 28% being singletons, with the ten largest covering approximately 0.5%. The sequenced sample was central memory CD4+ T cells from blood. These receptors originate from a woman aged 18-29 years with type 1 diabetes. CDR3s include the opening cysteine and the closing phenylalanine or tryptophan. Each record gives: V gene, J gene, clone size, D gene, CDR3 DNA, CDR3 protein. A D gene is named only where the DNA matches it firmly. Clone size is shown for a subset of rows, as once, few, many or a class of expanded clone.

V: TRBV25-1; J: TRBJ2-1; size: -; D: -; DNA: TGTGCCAGCAGTGTTGGCGGAATCTCCTACAATGAGCAGTTCTTC; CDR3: CASSVGGISYNEQFF
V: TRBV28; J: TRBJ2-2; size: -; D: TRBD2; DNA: TGTGCCAGTTCCTATGGGGGGGGTGGCTTTAACACCGGGGAGCTGTTTTTT; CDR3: CASSYGGGGFNTGELFF
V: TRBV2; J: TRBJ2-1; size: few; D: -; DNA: TGTGCCAGCAGTGAAGTTAGTGGGAGCAATGAGCAGTTCTTC; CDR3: CASSEVSGSNEQFF
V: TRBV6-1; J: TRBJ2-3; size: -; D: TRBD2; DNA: TGTGCCAGCAGTGAATGGGGGGGGGATACGCAGTATTTT; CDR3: CASSEWGGDTQYF
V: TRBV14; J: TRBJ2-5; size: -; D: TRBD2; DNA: TGTGCCAGCAGCCAAGGACTAGCAGAGACCCAGTACTTC; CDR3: CASSQGLAETQYF
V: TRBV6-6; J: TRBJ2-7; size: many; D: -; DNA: TGTGCCAGCAGTTTCAGTTCGGGCGAGCAGTACTTC; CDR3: CASSFSSGEQYF
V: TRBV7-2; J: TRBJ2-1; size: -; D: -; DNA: TGTGCCAGCAGCTTAACAGGGAGCTCCTACAATGAGCAGTTCTTC; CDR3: CASSLTGSSYNEQFF
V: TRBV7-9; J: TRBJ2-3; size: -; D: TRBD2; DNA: TGTGCCAGCAGCTTTGGCCTAGCGGGAGGGCAAGATACGCAGTATTTT; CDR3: CASSFGLAGGQDTQYF
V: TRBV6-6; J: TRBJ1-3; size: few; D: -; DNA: TGTGCCACCAGTCAGGGGAACACCATATATTTT; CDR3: CATSQGNTIYF
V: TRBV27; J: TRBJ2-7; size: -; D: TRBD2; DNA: TGTGCCAGCCGCCAGTTAAGACTAGCGGGGGAGCAGTACTTC; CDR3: CASRQLRLAGEQYF
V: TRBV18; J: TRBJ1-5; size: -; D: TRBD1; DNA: TGTGCCAGCTCACCAGGACAGGGGATAACTCAGCCCCAGCATTTT; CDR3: CASSPGQGITQPQHF
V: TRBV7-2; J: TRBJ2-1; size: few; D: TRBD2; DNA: TGTGCCAGCAGCTCCGGGGGGGGACTAGCGGCATACAATGAGCAGTTCTTC; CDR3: CASSSGGGLAAYNEQFF
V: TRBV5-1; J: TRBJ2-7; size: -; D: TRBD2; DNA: TGCGCCAGCAGCTCAGGACTAGCGGGAGGAGGGCAGTACTTC; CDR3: CASSSGLAGGGQYF
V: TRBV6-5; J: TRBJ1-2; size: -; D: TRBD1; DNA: TGTGCCAGCAGTTACTCTGGACAGGGATATGGCTACACCTTC; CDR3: CASSYSGQGYGYTF
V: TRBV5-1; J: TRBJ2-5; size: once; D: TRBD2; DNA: TGCGCCAGCAGCTTTAGCGGGAGAGAGACCCAGTACTTC; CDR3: CASSFSGRETQYF
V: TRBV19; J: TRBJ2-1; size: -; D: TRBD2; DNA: TGTGCCAGTACCTATAGCGGGAGCGTGTCGCGTACCCACAATGAGCAGTTCTTC; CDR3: CASTYSGSVSRTHNEQFF
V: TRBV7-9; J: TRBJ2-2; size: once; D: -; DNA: TGTGCCAGCAGCTTAGATGACAGAAACACCGGGGAGCTGTTTTTT; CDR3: CASSLDDRNTGELFF
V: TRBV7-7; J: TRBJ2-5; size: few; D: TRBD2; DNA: TGTGCCAGCAGCCCTAGCGGGGGGAGTCAAGAGACCCAGTACTTC; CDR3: CASSPSGGSQETQYF
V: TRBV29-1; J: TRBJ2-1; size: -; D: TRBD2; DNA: TGCAGCGTGCGACTAGCGGGTAACGAGCAGTTCTTC; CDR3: CSVRLAGNEQFF
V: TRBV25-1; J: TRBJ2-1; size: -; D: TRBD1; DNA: TGTGCCAGCAGTGAATTTGGACAGGGGGTTTACAATGAGCAGTTCTTC; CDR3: CASSEFGQGVYNEQFF
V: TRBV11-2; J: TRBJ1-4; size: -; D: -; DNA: TGTGCCAGCAGCCCGACTAATGGGGGTACAGGGGAAAAACTGTTTTTT; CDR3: CASSPTNGGTGEKLFF
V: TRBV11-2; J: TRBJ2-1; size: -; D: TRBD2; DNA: TGTGCCAGCAGCTTTACTAGCGGGATCAATGAGCAGTTCTTC; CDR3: CASSFTSGINEQFF
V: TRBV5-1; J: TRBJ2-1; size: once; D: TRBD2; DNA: TGCGCCAGCAGCTTGGTACCCAGCGGGGGAAACAATGAGCAGTTCTTC; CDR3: CASSLVPSGGNNEQFF
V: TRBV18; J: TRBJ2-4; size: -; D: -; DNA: TGTGCCAGCTCACTCTACGGTGGGGGCGGAAACATTCAGTACTTC; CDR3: CASSLYGGGGNIQYF
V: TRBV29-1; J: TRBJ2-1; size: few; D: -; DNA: TGCAGCGTTGTGGGACACCCGAGCTCCTACAATGAGCAGTTCTTC; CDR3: CSVVGHPSSYNEQFF
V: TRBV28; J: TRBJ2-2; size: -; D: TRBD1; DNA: TGTGCCAGCAGCCAAACAGGGGCCCAGAACACCGGGGAGCTGTTTTTT; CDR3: CASSQTGAQNTGELFF
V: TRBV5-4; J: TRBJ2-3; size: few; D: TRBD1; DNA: TGTGCCAGCAGCTTTGGGACAGAGGATACGCAGTATTTT; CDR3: CASSFGTEDTQYF
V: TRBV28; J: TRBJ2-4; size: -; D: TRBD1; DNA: TGTGCCAGCGAACACAGGGGGCTCGACAAAAACATTCAGTACTTC; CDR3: CASEHRGLDKNIQYF
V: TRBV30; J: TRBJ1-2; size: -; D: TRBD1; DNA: TGTGCCGGGGACAGGTTAGCGAACTATGGCTACACCTTC; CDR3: CAGDRLANYGYTF
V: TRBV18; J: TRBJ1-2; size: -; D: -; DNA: TGTGCCAGCTCACCACCGGACAGACCCTATGGCTACACCTTC; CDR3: CASSPPDRPYGYTF
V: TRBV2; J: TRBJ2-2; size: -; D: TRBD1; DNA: TGTGCCAGCACAGGACAGGGGTACACCGGGGAGCTGTTTTTT; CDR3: CASTGQGYTGELFF
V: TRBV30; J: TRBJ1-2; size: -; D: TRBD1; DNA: TGTGCCTGGAGTGTAGGGACAGTAAAAGGCTACACCTTC; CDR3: CAWSVGTVKGYTF
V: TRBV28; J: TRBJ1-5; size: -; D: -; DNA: TGTGCCAGCAGTTGGGGAGTAGGGAAATATCAGCCCCAGCATTTT; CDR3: CASSWGVGKYQPQHF
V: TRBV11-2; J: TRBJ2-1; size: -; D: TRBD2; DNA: TGTGCCAGCAGCTCCCCGGGTAGCGGGAGCCCGAGCTCCTACAATGAGCAGTTCTTC; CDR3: CASSSPGSGSPSSYNEQFF
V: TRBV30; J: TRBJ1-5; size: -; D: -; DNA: TGTGCCTGGAGTCATTTGTCGGGGCCCCAGCATTTT; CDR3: CAWSHLSGPQHF
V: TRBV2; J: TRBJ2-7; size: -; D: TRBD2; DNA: TGTGCCAGCAGCCCTACTAGCGGGTCCCCCTTGGAGCAGTACTTC; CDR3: CASSPTSGSPLEQYF
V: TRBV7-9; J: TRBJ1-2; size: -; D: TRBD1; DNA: TGTGCCAGCAGCTTAGAGTGGGACAGGGGGCGCGACTATGGCTACACCTTC; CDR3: CASSLEWDRGRDYGYTF
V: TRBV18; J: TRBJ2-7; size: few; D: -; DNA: TGTGCCAGCTCGGACAGCTCCTACGAGCAGTACTTC; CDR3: CASSDSSYEQYF
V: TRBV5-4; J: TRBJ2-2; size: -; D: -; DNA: TGTGCCAGCAGCTTGGCGGGGGGCGCCAACACCGGGGAGCTGTTTTTT; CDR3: CASSLAGGANTGELFF
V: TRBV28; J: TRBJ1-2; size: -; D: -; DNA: TGTGCCAGCATCACCCGCCGGGGGGGGCCGAACTATGGCTACACCTTC; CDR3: CASITRRGGPNYGYTF
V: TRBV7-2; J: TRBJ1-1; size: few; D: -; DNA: TGTGCCAGCAGCTTAGGTGGGGGGGTTACTGAAGCTTTCTTT; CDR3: CASSLGGGVTEAFF
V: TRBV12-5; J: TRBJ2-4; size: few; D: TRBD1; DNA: TGTGCTAGTGGTTTGGCGGGGACAGCCCATCAGTACTTC; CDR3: CASGLAGTAHQYF
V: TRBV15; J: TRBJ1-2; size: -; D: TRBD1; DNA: TGTGCCACCAGCGATGGGACAGGGGTTGGCTACACCTTC; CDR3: CATSDGTGVGYTF
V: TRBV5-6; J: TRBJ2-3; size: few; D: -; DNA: TGTGCCAGCAGCCCCTTAGACGGCAGGTCTAGCACAGATACGCAGTATTTT; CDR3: CASSPLDGRSSTDTQYF
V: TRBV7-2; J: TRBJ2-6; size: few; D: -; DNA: TGTGCCAGCAGCTTGGGGGGACTTAGGCTCGGTGGGGCCAACGTCCTGACTTTC; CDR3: CASSLGGLRLGGANVLTF
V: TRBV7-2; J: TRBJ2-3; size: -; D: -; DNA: TGTGCCAGCAGCTTAGGCGGGCCTAGCACAGATACGCAGTATTTT; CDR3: CASSLGGPSTDTQYF
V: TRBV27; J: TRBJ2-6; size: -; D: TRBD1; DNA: TGTGCCAGCTCAACGGGACAGGCCCATCTCTCTGGGGCCAACGTCCTGACTTTC; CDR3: CASSTGQAHLSGANVLTF
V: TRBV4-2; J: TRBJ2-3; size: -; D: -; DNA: TGTGCCAGCTCAAAGGGGCAGGGTACCCCAGATACGCAGTATTTT; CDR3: CASSKGQGTPDTQYF
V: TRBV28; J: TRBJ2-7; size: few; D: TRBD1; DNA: TGTGCCAGCAGTTTAGGACAGGGGTCGCGCGAGCAGTACTTC; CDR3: CASSLGQGSREQYF
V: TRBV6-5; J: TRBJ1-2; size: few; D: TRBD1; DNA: TGTGCCAGCAGTTACTCGGGGACAGGGGCCCGAGGCACCTTC; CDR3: CASSYSGTGARGTF
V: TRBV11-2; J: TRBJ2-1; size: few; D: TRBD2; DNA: TGTGCCAGCAGCGATCTAGCGGGAGACCCCGTTGTCAATGAGCAGTTCTTC; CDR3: CASSDLAGDPVVNEQFF
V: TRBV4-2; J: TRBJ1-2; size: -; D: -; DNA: TGTGCCAGCAGCCAAGATGAGAGGGACTATGGCTACACCTTC; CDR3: CASSQDERDYGYTF
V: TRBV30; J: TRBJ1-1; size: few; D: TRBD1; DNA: TGTGCCTGGAGTAGGGGACAGATAAACACTGAAGCTTTCTTT; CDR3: CAWSRGQINTEAFF
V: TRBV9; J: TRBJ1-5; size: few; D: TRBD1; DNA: TGTGCCAGCAGCGCACAGGGGCAAAATCAGCCCCAGCATTTT; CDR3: CASSAQGQNQPQHF
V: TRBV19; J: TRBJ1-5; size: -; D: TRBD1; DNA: TGTGCCAGTAGTATCAGACAGGGGGCATCATTGGGCAATCAGCCCCAGCATTTT; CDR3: CASSIRQGASLGNQPQHF
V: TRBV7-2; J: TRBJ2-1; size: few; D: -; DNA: TGTGCCAGCAGCTTAGAAAGGGGTAACAATGAGCAGTTCTTC; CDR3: CASSLERGNNEQFF
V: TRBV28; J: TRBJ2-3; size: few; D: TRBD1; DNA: TGTGCCAGCAGACCCGGGACAGTCACAGATACGCAGTATTTT; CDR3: CASRPGTVTDTQYF
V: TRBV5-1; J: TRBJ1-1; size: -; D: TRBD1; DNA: TGCGCCAGCAGCTCGGACAGGGCGGTCACTGAAGCTTTCTTT; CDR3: CASSSDRAVTEAFF